The sample holds a few counts of the clone carrying this TCR beta chain. Its antigen remains unidentified. This entry comes from a study of T cells in Graves' hyperthyroidism and ophthalmopathy. Study-wide results and limits: From stable hyperthyroidism, ophthalmopathy was set apart by a 13 V-J model. Blood also contained most expanded thyroid clonotypes above 0.001.

The study left out patients who had uncontrolled infection, other autoimmune disease, pregnancy or lactation. RNA transcripts served as the template for amplifying TCR beta CDR3 regions. The HTBI primer set served for first-round RT-PCR of the TCR CDR3. TCRdb itself ran the multiplex PCR reads through MiXCR, one entry per CDR3 protein. Of a few hundred thousand distinct CDR3 sequences in the sample, more than 15% were seen once. The CDR3 covers 18 residues. Germline CDR1 MNHEY, CDR2 SVGAGI. The V and J ends lost 0 bases and 1 base respectively, with 16 bases between them. The TCR comes from a middle-aged woman with Graves' ophthalmopathy. Sequenced sample: blood. The chain couples TRBV6-5 to TRBJ1-5; D is unresolved. The CDR3 region has the DNA TGTGCCAGCAGTTACTCCCATACGGTGGCGAGGAGCAATCAGCCCCAGCATTTT. This translates into CASSYSHTVARSNQPQHF.